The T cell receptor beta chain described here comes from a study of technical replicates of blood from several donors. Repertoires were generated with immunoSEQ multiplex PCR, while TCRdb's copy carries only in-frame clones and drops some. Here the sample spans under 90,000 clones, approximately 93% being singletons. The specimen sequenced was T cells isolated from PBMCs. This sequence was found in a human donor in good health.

CDR3 in amino acids: CASSLPGINQPQHF. DNA of the CDR3: TGTGCCAGCAGTTTACCAGGGATCAATCAGCCCCAGCATTTT. This rearrangement joins TRBV27 to TRBJ1-5; perhaps TRBD1 as D (5 bases). The V gene's germline CDR1 is MNHEY and CDR2 SMNVEV (reference sequence). Trimming took off 2 bases at V and 3 bases at J, with 8 bases between the two ends. The CDR3 consists of 14 residues.